This T cell receptor (beta chain) was sequenced in a study of blood T cells in healthy people across ages. The study, taken as a whole, reports: With naive T cell percentage, TCR beta diversity showed a strong correlation.

CDR3 size: 14 residues. Looked up from germline, CDR1 is SGHRS and CDR2 is YFSETQ. The V and J ends lost 4 bases and 4 bases respectively, with 12 bases between them. This clonotype was observed a handful of times. Its antigen is currently unknown. It was with a sample-barcoded 5' primer and a J-beta primer mix that a second PCR of about 7 to 12 cycles was run. A single record per CDR3 protein comes from TCRdb applying MiXCR to the 5' RACE reads. The sample shows over a million distinct CDR3 sequences, approximately 42% of them seen only once. The sequence derives from a woman between 18 and 29 years old in good health. The sample consisted of blood. The chain carries TRBV5-1 and TRBJ1-5, with no clear D. The CDR3 is CASSPTTRNQPQHF. The CDR3 DNA reads TGCGCCAGCAGCCCCACCACCCGAAATCAGCCCCAGCATTTT.